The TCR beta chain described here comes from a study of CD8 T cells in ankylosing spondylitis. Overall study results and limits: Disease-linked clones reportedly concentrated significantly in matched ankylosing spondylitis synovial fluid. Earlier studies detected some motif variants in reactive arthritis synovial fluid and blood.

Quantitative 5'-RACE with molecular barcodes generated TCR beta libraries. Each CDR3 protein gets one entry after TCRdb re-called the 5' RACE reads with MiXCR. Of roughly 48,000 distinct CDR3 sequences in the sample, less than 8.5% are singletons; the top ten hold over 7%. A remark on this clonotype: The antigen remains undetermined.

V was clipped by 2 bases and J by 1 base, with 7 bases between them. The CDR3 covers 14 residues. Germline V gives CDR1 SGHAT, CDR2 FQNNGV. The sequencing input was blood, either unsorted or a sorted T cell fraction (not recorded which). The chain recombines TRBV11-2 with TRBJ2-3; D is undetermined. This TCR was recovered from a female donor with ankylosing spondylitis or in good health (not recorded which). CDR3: CASSLYAGTDTQYF. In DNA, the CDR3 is TGTGCCAGCAGCTTATACGCAGGCACAGATACGCAGTATTTT.